This TCR beta chain originates from a study of blood T cell repertoires in COVID-19. Authors' data handling: Estimates of nucleated cell counts were drawn from the amplification of reference gene primers. The protocol was immunoSEQ multiplex PCR, while the TCRdb copy is restricted to in-frame clones and leaves out a portion. D and trimming come from the DNA, and the V and J calls and clone size come from that table. The sample lists some 250,000 clones, 70% to 90% seen once, with 1.5% to 2% in the top ten. Per the germline V gene, CDR1 is SNHLY and CDR2 is FYNNEI. V lost 5 bases to trimming and J lost 4 bases, with 7 bases between them. The CDR3 covers 12 residues.

This chain links TRBV2 with TRBJ2-3; D is perhaps TRBD2 (5 bases). The receptor was isolated from a woman aged 45-60 years who had recovered from COVID-19. The source material was PBMCs or T cells enriched from blood (not recorded which). The CDR3 loop is CASSTSADTQYF. As DNA, the CDR3 is TGTGCCAGCAGTACTAGTGCAGATACGCAGTATTTT.